This is a list of T cell receptor beta chains from one sample in a study. TCRdb re-analysed the RT-PCR reads in MiXCR, keeping a single row per CDR3 protein. There are approximately 720,000 distinct CDR3 sequences in the sample; 14% occur only once, and around 3.3% lies in the top ten. The sample taken for sequencing was memory CD4+ T cells from blood. The receptors derive from a female donor in good health, serving as a healthy control. The CDR3 runs from the conserved cysteine through the conserved F or W. The order of the fields is V gene, D gene, clone size, J gene, CDR3 DNA, CDR3 protein. D genes are given only for firm matches. A row's size may be missing; if present it is once, few, many or a size class.

TRBV7-3	NA	NA	TRBJ1-1	TGTGCCAGCAGCTCAGGTGGAGGTGCGAACACTGAAGCTTTCTTT	CASSSGGGANTEAFF
TRBV7-9	NA	few	TRBJ1-4	TGTGCCAGCAGCTTAGCGAGTCCGATTGAAAAACTGTTTTTT	CASSLASPIEKLFF
TRBV3-1	NA	many	TRBJ1-3	TGTGCCAGCGCTACCGGGACGGCCGGAAACACCATATATTTT	CASATGTAGNTIYF
TRBV20-1	NA	NA	TRBJ1-3	TGCAGTGCTAGAGGGGGTCGGTACTCTGGAAACACCATATATTTT	CSARGGRYSGNTIYF
TRBV5-1	NA	few	TRBJ1-1	TGCGCCAGCAGCCAACCCGCTATGAACAGCGAAGCTTTCTTT	CASSQPAMNSEAFF
TRBV28	NA	few	TRBJ1-2	TGTGCCAGCGCATATTCAGACCGGGGCTACACCTTC	CASAYSDRGYTF
TRBV4-3	NA	NA	TRBJ2-2	TGCGCCAGCAGCCAACGTGGGGCAGCCGAGGGGGGGAACACCGGGGAGCTGTTTTTT	CASSQRGAAEGGNTGELFF
TRBV20-1	NA	many	TRBJ2-2	TGCAGTGCTAGGGGTGGGCCGATCACCGGGGAGCTGTTTTTT	CSARGGPITGELFF
TRBV3-1	NA	few	TRBJ1-1	TGTGCCAGCAGCCAAGTCGTGGGGACTGAAGCTTTCTTT	CASSQVVGTEAFF
TRBV20-1	NA	few	TRBJ2-2	TGCAGTGCTAGAGAAAACCCCACCGGGGAGCTGTTTTTT	CSARENPTGELFF
TRBV30	NA	NA	TRBJ1-4	TGTGCCTGGAGTACCGGGGTCGCTAATGAAAAACTGTTTTTT	CAWSTGVANEKLFF
TRBV29-1	NA	few	TRBJ1-2	TGCAGCGTTGGTGGGGGGGGACACTATGGCTACACCTTC	CSVGGGGHYGYTF
TRBV6-2/TRBV6-3	TRBD2	few	TRBJ2-3	TGTGCCAGCAGTTACTTGTTAGCGGGAGTCGATACGCAGTATTTT	CASSYLLAGVDTQYF
TRBV20-1	TRBD2	many	TRBJ2-1	TGCAGTGCTAGTAGAGGGAGGGTCGAGCAGTTCTTC	CSASRGRVEQFF
TRBV5-1	NA	few	TRBJ1-4	TGCGCCAGCAGCCCGTTTGTACAATCGGCTGAAAAACTGTTTTTT	CASSPFVQSAEKLFF
TRBV29-1	NA	many	TRBJ2-1	TGCAGCGCACGCCAGGGGCCCGTATTCAATGAGCAGTTCTTC	CSARQGPVFNEQFF